These 29 T cell receptor beta chains were sequenced from one sample in a study of T cell responses to AZD1222 COVID-19 vaccine. The table came from immunoSEQ multiplex PCR; TCRdb's copy has only in-frame clones and leaves some out. The data hold roughly 65,000 clones, with about nine tenths observed a single time. Sequences were derived from peripheral blood, sampled on day 0 of AZD1222 vaccination. The origin of the receptors is an adult in good health.

The rearrangement links TRBV3-1 (or the pseudogene TRBV3-2) to TRBJ2-5, with TRBD2 as a possible D gene (5 bases). V lost 0 bases and J 2 bases, leaving 10 bases between the germline ends. The CDR3 is made up of 15 amino acids. Germline CDR1 and CDR2: LGHDT and YNNKEL (reference sequence). The CDR3 region is CASSQDPTTQETQYF. Here the CDR3 DNA reads TGTGCCAGCAGCCAAGATCCGACTACACAAGAGACCCAGTACTTC.

The chain is built from TRBV4-1 and TRBJ1-3; 7 bases match TRBD1. The germline V gene has CDR1 MGHRA and CDR2 YSYEKL. There are 15 residues in the CDR3. The V segment lost 3 bases and the J segment 2 bases; nucleotides outside the gene matches: 4. The CDR3 DNA sequence: TGCGCCAGCAGCCAGGAGACAGGGACTGGAAACACCATATATTTT. This encodes CASSQETGTGNTIYF.

The V call is TRBV21-1, the J call TRBJ2-1; no DNA check was done on the table's D call, TRBD1. TRBV21-1 is designated a pseudogene. The CDR3 extends over 20 amino acids. The CDR3 here is CASSNWKGTGGALFRNEQFF. CDR3 bases: TGTGCCAGCAGCAACTGGAAAGGGACAGGGGGCGCTCTCTTTCGCAATGAGCAGTTCTTC.

Relative to its sample, this clone is medium-sized. The J gene is TRBJ1-4, the V gene TRBV6-5, with D possibly TRBD1 on 5 matching bases. With 0 bases removed from V and 2 bases from J, the gap between germline ends came to 10 bases. The CDR3 runs 16 residues. CDR1 MNHEY and CDR2 SVGAGI come from the germline V gene. The CDR3 is CASSYSGVRTNEKLFF. CDR3 bases: TGTGCCAGCAGTTACTCAGGGGTTAGGACTAATGAAAAACTGTTTTTT.

The chain combines TRBV6-1 with TRBJ2-3, with TRBD2 matching over 10 bases. V shed 2 bases, J shed 1 base, and the junction held 9 bases outside the gene matches. Germline V lookup: CDR1 MNHNS, CDR2 SASEGT. This CDR3 contains 18 residues. CDR3 coding DNA: TGTGCCAGCAGTGAATATCTAGCGGGAGAAGGCGGCACAGATACGCAGTATTTT. As protein: CASSEYLAGEGGTDTQYF.

A word on this clone: The junction differs from germline at one of its ends, possibly a read error. V and J are TRBV6-1 and TRBJ2-3, with 10 bases matching TRBD2. From germline, CDR1 is MNHNS and CDR2 SASEGT. The CDR3 is 15 residues long. Here the CDR3 DNA reads TGTGCCAGCAGTCAAGCGGGAGGGAGGACAGATACGCAGTATTTT. It yields the protein CASSQAGGRTDTQYF.

The V call is TRBV2, the J call TRBJ1-1, with D unresolved. CDR1 SNHLY and CDR2 FYNNEI come from the germline V gene. V lost 4 bases and J 1 base, leaving 10 bases between the germline ends. The CDR3 totals 14 residues. CDR3 in amino acids: CASSVSRSNTEAFF. The CDR3 DNA reads as TGTGCCAGCAGTGTTAGCCGGTCGAACACTGAAGCTTTCTTT. Complete variable domain (other parts from reference TRBV2 and TRBJ1-1): EPEVTQTPSHQVTQMGQEVILRCVPISNHLYFYWYRQILGQKVEFLVSFYNNEISEKSEIFDDQFSVERPDGSNFTLKIRSTKLEDSAMYFCASSVSRSNTEAFFGQGTRLTVV.

The chain uses TRBV19 and TRBJ2-7, with TRBD1 matching 9 bases. Germline-derived CDR1 and CDR2 are LNHDA and SQIVND (reference sequence). After removal of 6 bases from V and 3 bases from J, the junction contained 6 bases not matched to a gene. CDR3 length: 14 residues. The CDR3 sequence: CASRRDREDYEQYF. CDR3 nucleotide sequence: TGTGCCAGTAGACGGGACAGGGAAGACTACGAGCAGTACTTC.

V is TRBV5-5 and J is TRBJ2-7; 9 bases align to TRBD2. CDR1 is SGHKS, CDR2 YYEKEE, per germline (reference sequence). The CDR3 length is 15 residues. V lost 4 bases, J lost 3 bases, and 8 bases stayed unmatched. In DNA, the CDR3 is TGTGCCAGCAGCCCCTTGGGTAGCGGGAGCTACGAGCAGTACTTC. Encoded protein: CASSPLGSGSYEQYF.

This clone came up once. The chain recombines TRBV27 with TRBJ2-2; TRBD1 is a possible D gene (5 bases). V was shortened by 2 bases and J by 9 bases, with 13 bases between the two germline ends. The CDR3 length is 14 residues. Germline-derived CDR1 and CDR2 are MNHEY and SMNVEV (reference sequence). Here the CDR3 DNA reads TGTGCCAGCAGTTTAGTTTCAGGGTCGAGGGAGCTGTTTTTT. This translates into CASSLVSGSRELFF.

The chain employs TRBV20-1 and TRBJ2-1; 7 bases fit TRBD2. The CDR3 covers 14 residues. CDR1 and CDR2 from the germline V gene are DFQATT and SNEGSKA (reference sequence). With V trimmed by 3 bases and J by 3 bases, 5 bases remained unmatched. For the CDR3, the DNA is TGCAGTGCTAGTAAGCTAGCGGACTACAATGAGCAGTTCTTC. As protein: CSASKLADYNEQFF.

V and J are TRBV29-1 and TRBJ2-2, with D tentatively TRBD1 (5 bases). The CDR3 loop spans 13 amino acids. Looked up from germline, CDR1 is SQVTM and CDR2 is ANQGSEA. The V and J ends lost 1 base and 2 bases respectively, with 5 bases between them. The CDR3 region has the DNA TGCAGCGTTGAAGGGGGCAACACCGGGGAGCTGTTTTTT. Its protein product is CSVEGGNTGELFF.

The rearrangement links TRBV6-2 or TRBV6-3 to TRBJ2-7, with D perhaps TRBD1 (5 bases). The CDR3 runs to 14 residues. V was shortened by 2 bases and J by 3 bases, with 11 bases between the two germline ends. Germline V lookup: CDR1 MNHEY, CDR2 SVGEGT. For the CDR3, the DNA is TGTGCCAGCAGTTACGGTTGGGGCCGCTACGAGCAGTACTTC. Translation gives CASSYGWGRYEQYF.

The chain joins TRBV7-3 to TRBJ2-1; the D gene could be TRBD1 or TRBD2 (5 bases each). V gave up 5 bases and J gave up 8 bases, with 19 bases separating them. The CDR3 sequence is 15 residues long. Germline CDR1 reads SGHTA; CDR2 reads FQGTGA. The CDR3 loop reads CASSPTGQVSDEQFF. The CDR3 nucleotides read TGTGCCAGCAGCCCCACGGGGCAGGTCTCGGATGAGCAGTTCTTC.

The chain joins TRBV5-1 to TRBJ2-1; the match to TRBD2 covers 12 bases. This CDR3 region has 16 residues. The germline gives CDR1 SGHRS, CDR2 YFSETQ. Unmatched junction bases numbered 6, after V lost 1 base and J lost 7 bases. In nucleotides, the CDR3 is TGCGCCAGCAGCTTGCTAGCGGGAGGGCCTACGAATGAGCAGTTCTTC. This translates into CASSLLAGGPTNEQFF.

The chain joins TRBV5-1 to TRBJ1-3; perhaps TRBD1 as D (6 bases). V lost 0 bases, J lost 0 bases, and 13 bases lay in between. CDR3 length equals 17 residues. Germline loops: CDR1 SGHRS, CDR2 YFSETQ. CDR3 in DNA: TGCGCCAGCAGCTTGGAGGGGGGAACCAACTCTGGAAACACCATATATTTT. Translating it yields CASSLEGGTNSGNTIYF.

This rearrangement joins TRBV28 to TRBJ1-2, with a possible D match to TRBD1 (5 bases). The V end lost 3 bases, the J end lost 2 bases, and 13 bases lay between the germline ends. This CDR3 region has 15 residues. Germline CDR1 is MDHEN and CDR2 is SYDVKM. The CDR3 is CASSLPFQGNYGYTF. The CDR3 nucleotides read TGTGCCAGCAGTTTGCCGTTTCAGGGCAACTATGGCTACACCTTC.

The rearrangement links TRBV27 to TRBJ2-1; a possible D gene is TRBD2 (6 bases). Germline V gene data show CDR1 as MNHEY and CDR2 as SMNVEV (reference sequence). The CDR3 is 15 residues long. V was trimmed by 2 bases and J by 2 bases, leaving 10 bases between them. The CDR3 sequence is CASSLAGRTYNEQFF. In nucleotides, the CDR3 is TGTGCCAGCAGTTTAGCGGGACGGACCTACAATGAGCAGTTCTTC.

The chain couples TRBV6-2 or TRBV6-3 to TRBJ1-1; D is unresolved. The CDR3 loop spans 17 amino acids. Trimming pared 2 bases from V and 6 bases from J, leaving 22 bases between. Germline V gives CDR1 MNHEY, CDR2 SVGEGT. CDR3 amino acids: CASSYHSAANPTPEAFF. CDR3 nucleotides: TGTGCCAGCAGTTACCATTCGGCGGCAAACCCTACGCCTGAAGCTTTCTTT.

The rearrangement joins TRBV9 to TRBJ2-1, with a possible D match to TRBD2 (6 bases). Germline V gives CDR1 SGDLS, CDR2 YYNGEE. Trimming cost V 0 bases and J 3 bases, with 13 bases left between them. CDR3 length: 16 amino acids. CDR3 DNA: TGTGCCAGCAGCGTAGGGGTTAACGGGGGCTACAATGAGCAGTTCTTC. Translation gives CASSVGVNGGYNEQFF.

The chain is built from TRBV2 and TRBJ1-5; D remains unclear. Trimming left V 4 bases short and J 3 bases short, with 16 bases between. From germline, CDR1 is SNHLY and CDR2 FYNNEI. The CDR3 loop spans 16 amino acids. CDR3 sequence (DNA): TGTGCCAGCAGTGCCTCACTGACACGGTCCAATCAGCCCCAGCATTTT. Protein: CASSASLTRSNQPQHF.

This chain links TRBV7-2 with TRBJ2-3; D is unresolved. Trimming stripped 6 bases from V and 3 bases from J, with 19 bases between. The CDR3 loop spans 16 amino acids. Germline CDR1 and CDR2: SGHTA and FQGNSA. The CDR3 reads CASRGHPPFTTDTQYF. The CDR3 nucleotides read TGTGCCAGCAGGGGTCACCCCCCTTTTACGACAGATACGCAGTATTTT.

This chain links TRBV4-3 with TRBJ2-6; D is unresolved. This CDR3 has 16 amino acids. V lost 0 bases to trimming and J lost 3 bases, with 9 bases between them. Germline-derived CDR1 and CDR2 are LGHNA and YSLEER. The DNA of the CDR3 is TGCGCCAGCAGCCAAGATGGAGTAAGTGGGGCCAACGTCCTGACTTTC. Protein product: CASSQDGVSGANVLTF.

This chain joins TRBV6-5 and TRBJ2-1; perhaps TRBD1 as D (6 bases). The CDR3 spans 14 residues. The germline gives CDR1 MNHEY, CDR2 SVGAGI. V dropped 6 bases and J dropped 4 bases, with 13 bases sitting between them. In DNA, the CDR3 is TGTGCCAGCAGCCCGGGACAACGATACAATGAGCAGTTCTTC. It translates to CASSPGQRYNEQFF.

The gene calls are TRBV27 and TRBJ2-7; D is tentatively TRBD1 or TRBD2 (5 bases each). V lost 0 bases to trimming and J lost 4 bases, with 10 bases between them. In germline, CDR1 is MNHEY, CDR2 SMNVEV (reference sequence). This CDR3 is built from 14 residues. CDR3 region: CASSLSRGWYEQYF. CDR3 bases: TGTGCCAGCAGTTTATCGAGGGGATGGTACGAGCAGTACTTC.

The chain joins TRBV5-5 to TRBJ2-1; D may be TRBD1 (6 bases). Trimming took 4 bases from V and 1 from J, leaving 12 bases between them. The CDR3 has 15 residues. Germline V gives CDR1 SGHKS, CDR2 YYEKEE (reference sequence). In nucleotides, the CDR3 is TGTGCCAGCAGCGGCCGGGACAAGTCCTACAATGAGCAGTTCTTC. Residues: CASSGRDKSYNEQFF.

The chain uses TRBV18 and TRBJ1-1, with a weak D call TRBD1 (6 bases). The V and J ends lost 6 bases and 1 base respectively, with 15 bases between them. The germline gives CDR1 KGHSH, CDR2 LQKENI. CDR3 size: 15 residues. In DNA form, the CDR3 reads TGTGCCAGCTCGTTCACAGGGATGGGGAACACTGAAGCTTTCTTT. Translating gives CASSFTGMGNTEAFF.

This clone was detected only a few times. Written as DNA, the CDR3 is TGTGCCAGCAGCTTAGGCCTACTAGCGGGATACGACGAGCAGTACTTC. Translation gives CASSLGLLAGYDEQYF. The chain combines TRBV11-2 with TRBJ2-7; 10 positions agree with TRBD2. Germline V gives CDR1 SGHAT, CDR2 FQNNGV. The CDR3 covers 16 residues. The junction had 8 bases not matched to a gene; V was cut back by 1 base and J by 5 bases.

This rearrangement joins TRBV9 to TRBJ1-3, with D hard to call. This CDR3 region has 13 residues. The V gene's germline CDR1 is SGDLS and CDR2 YYNGEE. The V and J ends lost 4 bases and 2 bases respectively, with 7 bases between them. The CDR3 region is CASSPRAGNTIYF. The CDR3 DNA reads as TGTGCCAGCAGCCCAAGGGCTGGAAACACCATATATTTT.